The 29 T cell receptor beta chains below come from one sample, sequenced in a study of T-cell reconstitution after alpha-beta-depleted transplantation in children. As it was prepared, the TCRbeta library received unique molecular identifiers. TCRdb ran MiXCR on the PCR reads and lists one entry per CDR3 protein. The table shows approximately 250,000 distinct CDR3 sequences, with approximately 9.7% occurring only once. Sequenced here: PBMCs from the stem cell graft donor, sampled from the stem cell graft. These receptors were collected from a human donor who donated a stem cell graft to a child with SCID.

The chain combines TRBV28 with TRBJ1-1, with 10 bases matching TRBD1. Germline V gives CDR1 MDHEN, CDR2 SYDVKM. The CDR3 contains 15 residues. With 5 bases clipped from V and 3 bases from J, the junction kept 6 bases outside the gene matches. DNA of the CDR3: TGTGCCAGCAGTCTAACCGGGACAGGGGACACTGAAGCTTTCTTT. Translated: CASSLTGTGDTEAFF. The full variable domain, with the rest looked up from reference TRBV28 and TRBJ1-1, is DVKVTQSSRYLVKRTGEKVFLECVQDMDHENMFWYRQDPGLGLRLIYFSYDVKMKEKGDIPEGYSVSREKKERFSLILESASTNQTSMYLCASSLTGTGDTEAFFGQGTRLTVV.

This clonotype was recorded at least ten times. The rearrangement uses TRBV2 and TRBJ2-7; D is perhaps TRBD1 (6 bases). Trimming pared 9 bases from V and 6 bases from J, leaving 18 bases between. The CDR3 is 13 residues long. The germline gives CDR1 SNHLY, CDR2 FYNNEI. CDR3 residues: CASRTASSFEQYF. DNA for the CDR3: TGTGCCAGTAGGACAGCCAGTTCGTTCGAGCAGTACTTC.

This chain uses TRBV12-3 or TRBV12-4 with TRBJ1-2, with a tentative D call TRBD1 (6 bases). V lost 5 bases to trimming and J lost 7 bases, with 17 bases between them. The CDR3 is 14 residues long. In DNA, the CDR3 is TGTGCCAGCAGTCTAGGACAGTCGGTGCTTGGCTACACCTTC. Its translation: CASSLGQSVLGYTF.

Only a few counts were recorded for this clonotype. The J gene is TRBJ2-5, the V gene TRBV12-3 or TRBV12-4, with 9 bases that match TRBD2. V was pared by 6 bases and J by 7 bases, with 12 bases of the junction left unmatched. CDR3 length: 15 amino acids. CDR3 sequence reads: CASRGTSGPFRTQYF. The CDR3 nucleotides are TGTGCCAGCAGGGGAACTAGCGGGCCCTTCCGGACCCAGTACTTC.

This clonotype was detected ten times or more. In DNA form, the CDR3 reads TGCGCCAGCAGCCTATTCGCCGGGGGTGGCCAGCCCCAGCATTTT. Amino acid sequence: CASSLFAGGGQPQHF. V gene TRBV5-1 combines with J gene TRBJ1-5; maybe TRBD1 (5 bases). Trimming pared 4 bases from V and 7 bases from J, leaving 18 bases between. The CDR3 covers 15 residues. CDR1 and CDR2 (germline): SGHRS, YFSETQ.

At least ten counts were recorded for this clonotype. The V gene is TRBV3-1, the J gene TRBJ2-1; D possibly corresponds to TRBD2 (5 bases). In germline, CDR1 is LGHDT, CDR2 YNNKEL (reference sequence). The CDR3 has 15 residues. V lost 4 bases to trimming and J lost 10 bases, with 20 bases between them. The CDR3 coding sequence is TGTGCCAGCAGCCCTTCCCACGGGAACGGCGGGGAGCAGTTCTTC. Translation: CASSPSHGNGGEQFF.

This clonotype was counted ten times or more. The DNA for the CDR3 is TGCAGTGCTAGGTTCCTTGATGTTCCCAAAAACATTCAGTACTTC. Its protein is CSARFLDVPKNIQYF. The rearrangement links TRBV20-1 to TRBJ2-4; D remains ambiguous. Germline CDR1 DFQATT, CDR2 SNEGSKA (reference sequence). The CDR3 is made up of 15 amino acids. The V end lost 3 bases, the J end lost 2 bases, and 14 bases lay between the germline ends.

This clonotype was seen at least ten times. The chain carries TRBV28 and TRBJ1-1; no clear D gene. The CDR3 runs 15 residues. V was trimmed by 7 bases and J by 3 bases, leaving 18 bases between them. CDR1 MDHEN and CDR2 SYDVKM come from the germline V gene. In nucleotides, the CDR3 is TGTGCCAGCACTCCCCCCCGGCCCCGGCACACTGAAGCTTTCTTT. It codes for CASTPPRPRHTEAFF. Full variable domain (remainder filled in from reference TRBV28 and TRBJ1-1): DVKVTQSSRYLVKRTGEKVFLECVQDMDHENMFWYRQDPGLGLRLIYFSYDVKMKEKGDIPEGYSVSREKKERFSLILESASTNQTSMYLCASTPPRPRHTEAFFGQGTRLTVV.

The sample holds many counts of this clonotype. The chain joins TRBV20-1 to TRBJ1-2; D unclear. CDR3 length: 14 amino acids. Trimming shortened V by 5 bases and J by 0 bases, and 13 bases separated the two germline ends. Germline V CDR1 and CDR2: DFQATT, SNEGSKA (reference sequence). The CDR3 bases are TGCAGTGCTGAGGGAGGGAATACTAACTATGGCTACACCTTC. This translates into CSAEGGNTNYGYTF.

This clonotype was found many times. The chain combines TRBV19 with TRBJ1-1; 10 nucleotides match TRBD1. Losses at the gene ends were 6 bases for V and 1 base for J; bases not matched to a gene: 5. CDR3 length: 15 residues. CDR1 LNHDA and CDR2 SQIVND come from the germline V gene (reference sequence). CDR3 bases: TGTGCCAGTAGACCGGGACAGGGGCCGAACACTGAAGCTTTCTTT. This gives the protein CASRPGQGPNTEAFF.

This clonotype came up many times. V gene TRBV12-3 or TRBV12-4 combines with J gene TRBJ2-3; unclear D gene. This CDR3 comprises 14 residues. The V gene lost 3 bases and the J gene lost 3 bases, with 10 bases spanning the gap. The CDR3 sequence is CASSFPRWTDTQYF. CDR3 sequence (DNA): TGTGCCAGCAGTTTCCCCCGCTGGACAGATACGCAGTATTTT.

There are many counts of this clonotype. The CDR3 reads CSAKIDSNQPQHF. CDR3 DNA: TGCAGTGCTAAAATCGACAGCAATCAGCCCCAGCATTTT. The rearrangement links TRBV20-1 to TRBJ1-5; D is unclear. V gave up 4 bases and J gave up 1 base, with 8 bases separating them. The length of the CDR3 is 13 residues. Germline assignment: CDR1 DFQATT and CDR2 SNEGSKA (reference sequence).

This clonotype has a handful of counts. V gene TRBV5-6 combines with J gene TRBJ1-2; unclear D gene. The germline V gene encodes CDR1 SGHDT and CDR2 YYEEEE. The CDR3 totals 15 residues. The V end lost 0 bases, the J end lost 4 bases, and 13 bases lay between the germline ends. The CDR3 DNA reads TGTGCCAGCAGCTTGGTGGCGGGCCTGACCTATGGCTACACCTTC. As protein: CASSLVAGLTYGYTF.

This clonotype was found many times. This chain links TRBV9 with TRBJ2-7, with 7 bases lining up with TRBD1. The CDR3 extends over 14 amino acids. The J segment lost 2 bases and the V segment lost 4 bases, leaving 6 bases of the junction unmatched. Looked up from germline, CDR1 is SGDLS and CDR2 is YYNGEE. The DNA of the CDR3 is TGTGCCAGCAGCTTGGGACAGACAACCTACGAGCAGTACTTC. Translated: CASSLGQTTYEQYF.

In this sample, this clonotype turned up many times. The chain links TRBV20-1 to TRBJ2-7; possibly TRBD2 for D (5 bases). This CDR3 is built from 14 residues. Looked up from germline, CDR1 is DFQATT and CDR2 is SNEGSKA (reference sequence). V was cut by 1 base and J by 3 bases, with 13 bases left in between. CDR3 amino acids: CSARGTHRDYEQYF. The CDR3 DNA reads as TGCAGTGCTAGAGGGACCCACCGGGACTACGAGCAGTACTTC.

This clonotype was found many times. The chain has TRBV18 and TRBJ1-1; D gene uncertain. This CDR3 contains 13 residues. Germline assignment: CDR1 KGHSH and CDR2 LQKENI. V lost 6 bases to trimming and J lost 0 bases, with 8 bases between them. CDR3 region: CASSSTMNTEAFF. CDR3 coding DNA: TGTGCCAGCTCCAGCACGATGAACACTGAAGCTTTCTTT. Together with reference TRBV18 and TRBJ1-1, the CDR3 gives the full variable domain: NAGVMQNPRHLVRRRGQEARLRCSPMKGHSHVYWYRQLPEEGLKFMVYLQKENIIDESGMPKERFSAEFPKEGPSILRIQQVVRGDSAAYFCASSSTMNTEAFFGQGTRLTVV.

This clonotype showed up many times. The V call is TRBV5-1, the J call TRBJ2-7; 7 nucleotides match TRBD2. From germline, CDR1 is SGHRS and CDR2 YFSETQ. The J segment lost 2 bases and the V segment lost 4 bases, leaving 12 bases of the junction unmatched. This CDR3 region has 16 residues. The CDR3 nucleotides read TGCGCCAGCAGCCCCCTTTATGGGGGGGAAGCCTACGAGCAGTACTTC. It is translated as CASSPLYGGEAYEQYF.

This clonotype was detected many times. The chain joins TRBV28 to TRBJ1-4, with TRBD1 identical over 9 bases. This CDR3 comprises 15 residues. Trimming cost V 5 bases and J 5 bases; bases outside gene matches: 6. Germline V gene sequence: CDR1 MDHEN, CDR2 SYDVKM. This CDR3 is CASSASGQGNEKLFF. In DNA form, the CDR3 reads TGTGCCAGCAGTGCCTCAGGACAGGGGAATGAAAAACTGTTTTTT.

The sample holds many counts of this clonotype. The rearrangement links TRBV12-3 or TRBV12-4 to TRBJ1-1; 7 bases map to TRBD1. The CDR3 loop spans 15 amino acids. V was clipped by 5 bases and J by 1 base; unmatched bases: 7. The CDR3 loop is CASSPDRPGNTEAFF. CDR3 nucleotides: TGTGCCAGCAGTCCGGACAGGCCAGGGAACACTGAAGCTTTCTTT.

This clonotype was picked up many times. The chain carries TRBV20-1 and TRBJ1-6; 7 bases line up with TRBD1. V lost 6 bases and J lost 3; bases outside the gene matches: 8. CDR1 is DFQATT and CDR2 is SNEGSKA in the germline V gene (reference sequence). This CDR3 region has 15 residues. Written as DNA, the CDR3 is TGCAGTGCAGAGGACAGGTTCCTCTATAATTCACCCCTCCACTTT. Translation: CSAEDRFLYNSPLHF.

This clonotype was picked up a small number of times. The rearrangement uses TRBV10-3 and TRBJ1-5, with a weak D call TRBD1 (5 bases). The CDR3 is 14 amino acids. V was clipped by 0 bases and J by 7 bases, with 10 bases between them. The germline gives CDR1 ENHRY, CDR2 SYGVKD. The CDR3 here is CAISESRGAQPQHF. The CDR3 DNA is TGTGCCATCAGTGAGTCACGAGGGGCCCAGCCCCAGCATTTT.

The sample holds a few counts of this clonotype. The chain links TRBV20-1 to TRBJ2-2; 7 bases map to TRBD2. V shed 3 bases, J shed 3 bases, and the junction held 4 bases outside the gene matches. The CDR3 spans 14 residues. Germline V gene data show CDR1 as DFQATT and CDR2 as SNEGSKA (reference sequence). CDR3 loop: CSASGEGHTGELFF. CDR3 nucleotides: TGCAGTGCTAGTGGGGAGGGCCACACCGGGGAGCTGTTTTTT.

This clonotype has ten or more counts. Here the CDR3 reads CASGDRETYGYTF. The CDR3 bases are TGCGCCAGCGGCGACAGGGAAACCTATGGCTACACCTTC. The chain joins TRBV5-1 to TRBJ1-2, with 7 bases that match TRBD1. Germline V CDR1 and CDR2: SGHRS, YFSETQ. With V trimmed by 7 bases and J by 4 bases, 7 bases remained unmatched. This CDR3 has 13 residues. The whole variable domain, remainder taken from reference TRBV5-1 and TRBJ1-2, is KAGVTQTPRYLIKTRGQQVTLSCSPISGHRSVSWYQQTPGQGLQFLFEYFSETQRNKGNFPGRFSGRQFSNSRSEMNVSTLELGDSALYLCASGDRETYGYTFGSGTRLTVV.

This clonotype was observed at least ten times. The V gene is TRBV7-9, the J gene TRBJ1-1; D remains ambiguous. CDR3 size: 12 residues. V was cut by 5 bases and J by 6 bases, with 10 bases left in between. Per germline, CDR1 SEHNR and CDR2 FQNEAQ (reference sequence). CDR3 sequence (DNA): TGTGCCAGCAGCGGAAGAGACTCTGAAGCTTTCTTT. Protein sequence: CASSGRDSEAFF.

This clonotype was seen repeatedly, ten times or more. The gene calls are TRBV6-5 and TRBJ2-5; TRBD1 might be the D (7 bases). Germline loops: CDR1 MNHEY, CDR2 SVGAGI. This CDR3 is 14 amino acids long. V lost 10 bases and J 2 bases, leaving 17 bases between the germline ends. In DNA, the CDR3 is TGTGCCACCCGGAGGGACAGTCCGCAAGAGACCCAGTACTTC. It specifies CATRRDSPQETQYF.

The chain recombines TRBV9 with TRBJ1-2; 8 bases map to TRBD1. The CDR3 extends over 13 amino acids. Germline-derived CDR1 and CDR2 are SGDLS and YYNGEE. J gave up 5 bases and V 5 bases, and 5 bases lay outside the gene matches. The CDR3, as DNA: TGTGCCAGCAGAGGACAGGGTTCTTATGGCTACACCTTC. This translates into CASRGQGSYGYTF.

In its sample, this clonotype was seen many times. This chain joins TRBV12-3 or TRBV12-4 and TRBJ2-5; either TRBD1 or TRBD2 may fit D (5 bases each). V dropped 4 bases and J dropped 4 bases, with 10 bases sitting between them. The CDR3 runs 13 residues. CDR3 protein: CASSSGTPETQYF. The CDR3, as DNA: TGTGCCAGCAGTTCGGGGACCCCAGAGACCCAGTACTTC.

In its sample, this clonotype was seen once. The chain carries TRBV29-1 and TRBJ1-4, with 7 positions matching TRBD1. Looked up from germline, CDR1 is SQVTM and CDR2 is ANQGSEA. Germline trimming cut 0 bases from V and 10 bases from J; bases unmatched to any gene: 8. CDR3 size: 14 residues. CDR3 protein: CSVEDRQGGGKLFF. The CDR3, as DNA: TGCAGCGTTGAAGATCGACAGGGAGGGGGAAAACTGTTTTTT.

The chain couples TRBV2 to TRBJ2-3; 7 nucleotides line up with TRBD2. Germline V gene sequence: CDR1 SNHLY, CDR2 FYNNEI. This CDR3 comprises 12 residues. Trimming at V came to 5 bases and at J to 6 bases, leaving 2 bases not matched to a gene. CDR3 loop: CASSREADTQYF. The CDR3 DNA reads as TGTGCCAGCAGTCGGGAGGCGGATACGCAGTATTTT.